Following are 21 T cell receptor beta chains from one sample sequenced in a study of OX40 agonist ivuxolimab in advanced cancers. Receptors were amplified or captured by the immunoSEQ multiplex PCR assay. The clones in this table, taken by TCRdb from immuneACCESS, are in-frame only. Not every clone is retained; where verified, under half of the shortfall comes from an unresolved V gene, and the cause of the rest is unknown. Across this sample there are approximately 54,000 clones, with approximately 83% seen only once. Over 3% of the sample lies in the top ten. The starting material was CD4+ or CD8+ T cells sorted from blood, obtained in a trial of the OX40 agonist ivuxolimab. The receptors were gathered from an adult with an advanced solid tumor such as melanoma, head and neck, liver or kidney cancer.

The genes are TRBV5-5 and TRBJ2-3, with 8 bases fitting TRBD1. The trim removed 3 bases at V and 3 bases at J, leaving 9 bases unmatched. The V gene's germline CDR1 is SGHKS and CDR2 YYEKEE (reference sequence). There are 16 residues in the CDR3. The CDR3 DNA is TGTGCCAGCAGCTGGGGACAGGCCGAGGGGACAGATACGCAGTATTTT. Translating it yields CASSWGQAEGTDTQYF.

The rearrangement joins TRBV10-3 to TRBJ1-4; D gene ambiguous. Germline CDR1 and CDR2: ENHRY and SYGVKD. The CDR3 length is 14 residues. Trimming cost V 2 bases and J 0 bases, with 4 bases left between them. The CDR3 spells CAISEKSTNEKLFF. CDR3 nucleotides: TGTGCCATCAGTGAGAAGTCAACTAATGAAAAACTGTTTTTT.

The chain combines TRBV7-2 with TRBJ1-2, with D unclear. Germline V CDR1 and CDR2: SGHTA, FQGNSA. Trimming removed 5 bases from V and 8 bases from J, with 12 bases in between. The CDR3 covers 12 residues. CDR3 bases: TGTGCCAGCAGCCCCCAGTCTAGAGGCTACACCTTC. Translated: CASSPQSRGYTF.

V usage is TRBV6-5 and J usage is TRBJ1-2, with D unresolved. The CDR3 spans 13 residues. V shed 6 bases and J shed 4 bases, with 12 bases lying between them. The V gene's germline CDR1 is MNHEY and CDR2 SVGAGI. For the CDR3, the DNA is TGTGCCAGCAGGGCCTCGGGAGTCTATGGCTACACCTTC. This encodes CASRASGVYGYTF.

The chain uses TRBV14 and TRBJ1-2; D is uncertain. CDR3 size: 14 residues. V shed 1 base and J shed 7 bases, with 13 bases lying between them. CDR1 and CDR2 (germline): SGHDN, FVKESK. The CDR3 nucleotides read TGTGCCAGCAGCCAAGTCCCAATATCGGGTGGCTACACCTTC. It is translated as CASSQVPISGGYTF.

This sequence joins TRBV19 and TRBJ1-2; D might be TRBD1 (5 bases). Trimming stripped 6 bases from V and 4 bases from J, with 12 bases between. This CDR3 comprises 13 residues. The V gene's germline CDR1 is LNHDA and CDR2 SQIVND (reference sequence). CDR3 loop: CASSVQDSYGYTF. CDR3 DNA sequence: TGTGCCAGTAGCGTCCAAGACAGCTATGGCTACACCTTC. The full variable domain, with the rest looked up from reference TRBV19 and TRBJ1-2, is DGGITQSPKYLFRKEGQNVTLSCEQNLNHDAMYWYRQDPGQGLRLIYYSQIVNDFQKGDIAEGYSVSREKKESFPLTVTSAQKNPTAFYLCASSVQDSYGYTFGSGTRLTVV.

The V and J genes are TRBV7-2 and TRBJ1-5; 9 bases match TRBD1. Germline-derived CDR1 and CDR2 are SGHTA and FQGNSA. V was pared by 4 bases and J by 5 bases, with 6 bases of the junction left unmatched. CDR3 length equals 15 residues. CDR3 coding DNA: TGTGCCAGCAGCTGGGGACAGGGTTTTCATCAGCCCCAGCATTTT. Its protein product is CASSWGQGFHQPQHF.

The chain carries TRBV5-6 and TRBJ1-2; 8 nucleotides line up with TRBD1. Germline trimming cut 0 bases from V and 5 bases from J; bases unmatched to any gene: 0. In germline, CDR1 is SGHDT, CDR2 YYEEEE. This CDR3 region has 13 residues. The CDR3 region is CASSLDRGYGYTF. As DNA, the CDR3 is TGTGCCAGCAGCTTGGACAGGGGGTATGGCTACACCTTC.

This clone was counted only a few times. The gene calls are TRBV7-3 and TRBJ1-2; D gene unclear. The CDR3 extends over 13 amino acids. V gave up 3 bases and J gave up 6 bases, with 11 bases separating them. CDR1 is SGHTA, CDR2 FQGTGA, per germline. The CDR3 DNA sequence: TGTGCCAGCAGCTTGAGGGTCGGGCATGGCTACACCTTC. This translates into CASSLRVGHGYTF.

The V call is TRBV7-6, the J call TRBJ2-2, with 11 bases aligning to TRBD1. Germline V gives CDR1 SGHVS, CDR2 FNYEAQ. The junction had 6 bases not matched to a gene; V was cut back by 5 bases and J by 7 bases. The CDR3 totals 15 residues. The CDR3: CASSRDRGAVGELFF. The CDR3, as DNA: TGTGCCAGCAGCCGGGACAGGGGGGCAGTCGGGGAGCTGTTTTTT.

The rearrangement uses TRBV4-1 and TRBJ1-5, with 7 bases identical to TRBD1. The CDR3 sequence is 17 residues long. The junction had 13 bases not matched to a gene; V was cut back by 1 base and J by 7 bases. Germline V gene data show CDR1 as MGHRA and CDR2 as YSYEKL. CDR3 sequence: CASSQVDRAPMGQPQHF. In DNA form, the CDR3 reads TGCGCCAGCAGCCAAGTCGACAGGGCCCCAATGGGCCAGCCCCAGCATTTT.

CDR3 bases: TGCGCCAGCAGCCTTGGGTTACTAGCGGGGGGTACCAACCAAGAGACCCAGTACTTC. It translates to CASSLGLLAGGTNQETQYF. The chain couples TRBV4-1 to TRBJ2-5; 12 nucleotides align to TRBD2. Germline CDR1 is MGHRA and CDR2 is YSYEKL. Unmatched junction bases numbered 12, after V lost 4 bases and J lost 0 bases. The CDR3 spans 19 residues.

The V call is TRBV2, the J call TRBJ2-3; TRBD2 is a possible D gene (5 bases). The ends were cut back, 3 bases at V and 2 bases at J, with 12 bases in the middle. CDR3 length: 15 amino acids. The germline V gene encodes CDR1 SNHLY and CDR2 FYNNEI. CDR3 amino acids: CASSDLTGNTDTQYF. In DNA, the CDR3 is TGTGCCAGCAGTGACCTTACGGGGAACACAGATACGCAGTATTTT.

This sequence joins TRBV7-2 and TRBJ2-4; 13 bases map to TRBD2. The CDR3 sequence is 14 residues long. The V segment lost 2 bases and the J segment 8 bases; nucleotides outside the gene matches: 0. The germline V gene has CDR1 SGHTA and CDR2 FQGNSA. The CDR3 region is CASSLTSGGDIQYF. CDR3 sequence (DNA): TGTGCCAGCAGCTTAACTAGCGGGGGGGACATTCAGTACTTC.

This chain links TRBV9 with TRBJ2-5, with 9 bases matching TRBD2. Germline CDR1 reads SGDLS; CDR2 reads YYNGEE. The CDR3 is made up of 15 amino acids. With 0 bases clipped from V and 4 bases from J, the junction kept 4 bases outside the gene matches. CDR3 coding DNA: TGTGCCAGCAGCGTAGGCGGGGGGGCCGGAGAGACCCAGTACTTC. It specifies CASSVGGGAGETQYF.

On this clone: At one end the junction does not follow the germline gene, possibly because of a read error. The chain couples TRBV7-6 to TRBJ2-7, with 8 nucleotides matching TRBD2. The germline gives CDR1 SGHVS, CDR2 FNYEAQ. The CDR3 spans 15 residues. The DNA of the CDR3 is TGTGCCGGCAGCTTAGCGGGGATTCAGGGCCACGAGCAGTACTTC. This codes for CAGSLAGIQGHEQYF. The entire variable domain, with the rest obtained from reference TRBV7-6 and TRBJ2-7, is as follows: GAGVSQSPRYKVTKRGQDVALRCDPISGHVSLYWYRQALGQGPEFLTYFNYEAQQDKSGLPNDRFSAERPEGSISTLTIQRTEQRDSAMYRCAGSLAGIQGHEQYFGPGTRLTVT.

This chain uses TRBV5-8 with TRBJ2-1; 8 nucleotides line up with TRBD1. CDR3 size: 16 residues. Unmatched junction bases numbered 7, after V lost 3 bases and J lost 2 bases. Germline-derived CDR1 and CDR2 are SGHTS and YDEGEE. The CDR3 nucleotides read TGTGCCAGCAGCTCAAAGGACAGGGATCCCTACAATGAGCAGTTCTTC. This translates into CASSSKDRDPYNEQFF.

This clone was counted a single time. The chain is built from TRBV11-3 and TRBJ2-3; D ambiguous. Between the trimmed V and J ends, which lost 5 bases and 5 bases, there was a span of 8 bases. CDR3 length equals 12 residues. Germline V gene lookup returns CDR1 SGHNT and CDR2 YENEEA. CDR3 sequence (DNA): TGTGCCAGCAGCCCCCCGGGAGATACGCAGTATTTT. Translating it yields CASSPPGDTQYF.

The chain employs TRBV19 and TRBJ2-2; D possibly corresponds to TRBD2 (6 bases). The CDR3 totals 15 residues. Germline loops: CDR1 LNHDA, CDR2 SQIVND (reference sequence). The V and J ends lost 1 base and 9 bases respectively, with 15 bases between them. The CDR3 reads CASSIGSGGARELFF. The CDR3 DNA follows: TGTGCCAGTAGTATAGGTAGCGGTGGGGCGAGGGAGCTGTTTTTT.

Only one count was recorded for this clone. V usage is TRBV4-1 and J usage is TRBJ1-2; no clear D. V gave up 11 bases and J gave up 2 bases, with 18 bases separating them. There are 14 residues in the CDR3. Germline values: CDR1 MGHRA, CDR2 YSYEKL. The CDR3 nucleotides read TGCGCCTCCAGCCAAGATGTGGGGAACTATGGCTACACCTTC. This sequence encodes CASSQDVGNYGYTF.

The rearrangement uses TRBV28 and TRBJ1-2; 10 bases are shared with TRBD1. This CDR3 has 16 amino acids. Germline values: CDR1 MDHEN, CDR2 SYDVKM. Trimming removed 3 bases from V and 8 bases from J; junction bases left unmatched: 12. The CDR3 DNA reads TGTGCCAGCAGTTTGTCGCCGGGACAGGGGAAACGGGGCTACACCTTC. This encodes CASSLSPGQGKRGYTF.